This note documents a single TCR beta chain sequence. The sample originates from a study of blood T cell repertoires in COVID-19. The wider study: COVID-19 samples collected from the United States, Italy and Spain covered acute and convalescent phases. From T cells, B-cell-depleted T cells, or PBMCs came the material, which was cDNA or gDNA.

It was during active infection that Seattle patients were enrolled and then longitudinally followed. Per the authors' pipeline: It was from reference gene primer amplification that nucleated cell counts were estimated. TCRdb's copy holds only in-frame clones and misses some; the assay was immunoSEQ multiplex PCR. The DNA gave D and trimming, while V, J and clone size come from that table. In the table there are a few hundred thousand clones, roughly 86% of which are singletons. This TCR came from a woman aged 30 to 39 with COVID-19, enrolled during active disease. Sequences were obtained from peripheral blood.

The CDR3: CASSRPGTEGSEQYF. The DNA for the CDR3 is TGTGCCAGCAGCAGACCCGGGACAGAGGGTAGCGAGCAGTACTTC. The V call is TRBV5-4, the J call TRBJ2-7; TRBD1 aligns across 7 bases. The CDR3 is 15 amino acids. V was clipped by 4 bases and J by 6 bases; unmatched bases: 13. CDR1 is SGHNT and CDR2 is YYREEE in the germline V gene (reference sequence). The whole variable domain, filled in from reference TRBV5-4 and TRBJ2-7, reads ETGVTQSPTHLIKTRGQQVTLRCSSQSGHNTVSWYQQALGQGPQFIFQYYREEENGRGNFPPRFSGLQFPNYSSELNVNALELDDSALYLCASSRPGTEGSEQYFGPGTRLTVT.